This T cell receptor beta chain was found in a study of blood T cells in healthy people across ages. Next came a second PCR, run for about 7 to 12 cycles, which used a sample-barcoded 5' primer along with a J-beta primer mix. Each CDR3 protein gets one entry after TCRdb re-called the 5' RACE reads with MiXCR. The sample has 650,000 to 950,000 distinct CDR3 sequences, more than 40% seen once. Germline V CDR1 and CDR2: MNHEY, SVGEGT. Trimming took off 5 bases at V and 1 base at J, with 11 bases between the two ends. This CDR3 is built from 14 residues. The rearrangement joins TRBV6-2 or TRBV6-3 to TRBJ1-2; maybe TRBD1 (5 bases). The TCR originated in a man aged 55 to 69 in good health. The sample taken for sequencing was blood. This chain's CDR3 is CASSRQRDNYGYTF. For the CDR3, the DNA is TGTGCCAGCAGTAGACAGAGAGATAACTATGGCTACACCTTC.